The next 5 T cell receptor beta chains were all read from a single sample in a study of shared clonotypes between healthy human individuals. Sequencing used immunoSEQ multiplex PCR; TCRdb keeps in-frame clones, though not all of them. Among roughly 2.1 million clones listed, under 95% were seen once. As defined, naive CD8 cells were CD45RO-negative and positively selected for CCR7, with terminally differentiated effector memory CD45RA+ cells excluded. Source material: naive CD8+ T cells from PBMCs. These receptors came from a man aged 18 to 30 in good health. Some clones in this sample may be carry-over from other donors' samples.

In DNA form, the CDR3 reads TGTGCCTGGAGCCCGGGGGTAGCGGGAGGCTCGACCTACAATGAGCAGTTCTTC. Residues: CAWSPGVAGGSTYNEQFF. The chain recombines TRBV30 with TRBJ2-1; 10 bases agree with TRBD2. Germline V gives CDR1 GTSNPN, CDR2 SVGIG (reference sequence). The ends lost 3 bases at V and 2 bases at J; junction bases unmatched: 13. The CDR3 extends over 18 amino acids.

This clone was seen more than once but under ten times. The CDR3 sequence: CASSTDRNTEAFF. CDR3 nucleotides: TGTGCCAGTAGTACCGACAGGAACACTGAAGCTTTCTTT. The genes are TRBV19 and TRBJ1-1, with D tentatively TRBD1 (5 bases). CDR3 length equals 13 residues. Between the trimmed V and J ends, which lost 4 bases and 1 base, there was a span of 7 bases. Germline CDR1 is LNHDA and CDR2 is SQIVND (reference sequence).

V is TRBV9 and J is TRBJ1-1, with unresolved D. This CDR3 has 15 amino acids. With 0 bases removed from V and 1 base from J, the gap between germline ends came to 10 bases. Germline CDR1 is SGDLS and CDR2 is YYNGEE. The CDR3: CASSVVSQQNTEAFF. CDR3 bases: TGTGCCAGCAGCGTAGTGTCACAGCAGAACACTGAAGCTTTCTTT.

With respect to this clone: The sample contains more than one DNA sequence encoding this CDR3. The rearrangement links TRBV27 to TRBJ2-7; D unresolved. Trimming stripped 2 bases from V and 2 bases from J, with 7 bases between. CDR3 length: 13 residues. Germline CDR1 and CDR2: MNHEY and SMNVEV (reference sequence). CDR3 amino acids: CASSLRGPYEQYF. The CDR3 nucleotides read TGTGCCAGCAGTTTACGTGGGCCCTACGAGCAGTACTTC.

The V gene is TRBV28, the J gene TRBJ2-7; 8 bases align to TRBD1. The CDR3 has 14 residues. V lost 7 bases and J lost 4; bases outside the gene matches: 9. Germline loops: CDR1 MDHEN, CDR2 SYDVKM. The CDR3, as DNA: TGTGCCAGCAAAACCAGGGGGCTGGTATACGAGCAGTACTTC. It codes for CASKTRGLVYEQYF. Based on the CDR3 plus reference TRBV28 and TRBJ2-7, the full variable domain is DVKVTQSSRYLVKRTGEKVFLECVQDMDHENMFWYRQDPGLGLRLIYFSYDVKMKEKGDIPEGYSVSREKKERFSLILESASTNQTSMYLCASKTRGLVYEQYFGPGTRLTVT.